This T cell receptor beta chain was identified during a study of blood T cell repertoires in COVID-19. About the research overall: The samples span acute and convalescent COVID-19 from the United States, Italy and Spain. Sample material is recorded as cDNA or gDNA derived from T cells, B-cell-depleted T cells, or PBMCs.

TCRdb's copy holds only in-frame clones and misses some; the assay was immunoSEQ multiplex PCR. The top ten hold roughly 6.8% of the sample, which has roughly 140,000 clones, around 83% seen once. Between the trimmed V and J ends, which lost 3 bases and 3 bases, there was a span of 14 bases. CDR1 and CDR2 from the germline V gene are KGHDR and SFDVKD. This CDR3 has 16 residues. This clone was recorded only once. The chain has TRBV24-1 and TRBJ1-5, with D perhaps matching TRBD1 (5 bases). The specimen sequenced was peripheral blood. The source is a woman between 50 and 59 years old in a cohort sampled during active or convalescent COVID-19. In DNA, the CDR3 is TGTGCCACCAGTGATAGCAGGGATGGGGACAATCAGCCCCAGCATTTT. Translating gives CATSDSRDGDNQPQHF.